Presented here are 21 T cell receptor beta chains from one specimen sequenced in a study of T cell changes during pregnancy in multiple sclerosis. TCRdb's copy holds only in-frame clones and misses some; the assay was immunoSEQ multiplex PCR. The sample lists 61,000 or so clones; 85% to 95% were seen once. The sample was CD4+ T cells from peripheral blood mononuclear cells, taken before pregnancy. The receptors derive from a female donor with multiple sclerosis, enrolled in a pregnancy study.

This chain joins TRBV7-2 and TRBJ1-5; no clear D gene. The CDR3 is made up of 16 amino acids. Germline-derived CDR1 and CDR2 are SGHTA and FQGNSA. V shed 1 base and J shed 1 base, with 11 bases lying between them. This chain's CDR3 is CASSLEGGVSNQPQHF. In DNA, the CDR3 is TGTGCCAGCAGCTTAGAGGGCGGGGTGAGCAATCAGCCCCAGCATTTT.

This clone was seen a single time. The chain uses TRBV7-9 and TRBJ2-1; D possibly corresponds to TRBD1 (6 bases). The V and J ends lost 5 bases and 4 bases respectively, with 9 bases between them. Germline V gene lookup returns CDR1 SEHNR and CDR2 FQNEAQ (reference sequence). This CDR3 has 13 residues. CDR3 sequence (DNA): TGTGCCAGCAGCAATGGACAGTACAATGAGCAGTTCTTC. Its translation is CASSNGQYNEQFF.

This chain uses TRBV2 with TRBJ2-1; 11 bases are shared with TRBD2. The V gene end was trimmed by 3 bases and the J gene end by 8 bases; junction bases not matched to a gene: 12. This CDR3 region has 17 residues. CDR1 is SNHLY and CDR2 is FYNNEI in the germline V gene. CDR3 nucleotides: TGTGCCAGCAGTGATATCATACTAGCGGGAGATTTGGATGAGCAGTTCTTC. It is translated as CASSDIILAGDLDEQFF.

J is TRBJ1-2 and V is TRBV27; 7 bases are shared with TRBD1. The CDR3 length is 15 residues. J gave up 6 bases and V 4 bases, and 11 bases lay outside the gene matches. The germline V gene has CDR1 MNHEY and CDR2 SMNVEV (reference sequence). The CDR3 spells CASSSRRTGFDGYTF. The CDR3 coding sequence is TGTGCCAGCAGTTCACGGAGGACAGGATTTGATGGCTACACCTTC.

The DNA for the CDR3 is TGCGCCAGCAGCCCCCCGACACACGACGATGAGCAGTTCTTC. Amino acid sequence: CASSPPTHDDEQFF. This chain joins TRBV5-1 and TRBJ2-1; D not resolved. This CDR3 contains 14 residues. Per the germline V gene, CDR1 is SGHRS and CDR2 is YFSETQ. The V and J ends lost 4 bases and 8 bases respectively, with 16 bases between them. The variable domain in full, with the rest retrieved from reference TRBV5-1 and TRBJ2-1, is KAGVTQTPRYLIKTRGQQVTLSCSPISGHRSVSWYQQTPGQGLQFLFEYFSETQRNKGNFPGRFSGRQFSNSRSEMNVSTLELGDSALYLCASSPPTHDDEQFFGPGTRLTVL.

This clone was seen a handful of times. V is TRBV27 and J is TRBJ2-1; 10 bases match TRBD2. Losses at the gene ends were 6 bases for V and 8 bases for J; bases not matched to a gene: 7. Germline loops: CDR1 MNHEY, CDR2 SMNVEV (reference sequence). The CDR3 is 14 amino acids. The CDR3: CASRAGGPGDEQFF. As DNA, the CDR3 is TGTGCCAGCAGAGCGGGAGGGCCGGGCGATGAGCAGTTCTTC.

V is TRBV4-3 and J is TRBJ2-2; maybe TRBD2 (7 bases). CDR1 and CDR2 from the germline V gene are LGHNA and YSLEER. V lost 0 bases, J lost 4 bases, and 12 bases lay in between. The CDR3 has 16 residues. CDR3 nucleotides: TGCGCCAGCAGCCAAGATGCGGGGGCCGTCACCGGGGAGCTGTTTTTT. The encoded protein is CASSQDAGAVTGELFF.

V and J are TRBV5-6 and TRBJ1-3; the D gene is possibly TRBD1 (5 bases). V lost 4 bases and J lost 0, with 17 bases in between. Per germline, CDR1 SGHDT and CDR2 YYEEEE. This CDR3 is 17 amino acids long. CDR3 DNA sequence: TGTGCCAGCAGCCCTGGCCGATTAGGGGCCTCTGGAAACACCATATATTTT. Translating it yields CASSPGRLGASGNTIYF.

V gene TRBV19 combines with J gene TRBJ2-7; maybe TRBD1 (6 bases). The CDR3 covers 15 residues. Germline V gene lookup returns CDR1 LNHDA and CDR2 SQIVND (reference sequence). V was shortened by 3 bases and J by 3 bases, with 15 bases between the two germline ends. CDR3 residues: CASSIAAAGVYEQYF. As DNA, the CDR3 is TGTGCCAGTAGTATTGCGGCGGCAGGGGTCTACGAGCAGTACTTC.

V gene TRBV18 combines with J gene TRBJ2-6; maybe TRBD1 (5 bases). The germline V gene has CDR1 KGHSH and CDR2 LQKENI. V was trimmed by 3 bases and J by 0 bases, leaving 9 bases between them. This CDR3 has 16 amino acids. The DNA for the CDR3 is TGTGCCAGCTCACCCCAGGGTGCCTCTGGGGCCAACGTCCTGACTTTC. It codes for CASSPQGASGANVLTF.

This chain uses TRBV7-2 with TRBJ1-1; no clear D. The CDR3 contains 13 residues. Germline-derived CDR1 and CDR2 are SGHTA and FQGNSA. The germline V and J ends were trimmed by 5 bases and 0 bases, with 7 bases remaining between them. As DNA, the CDR3 is TGTGCCAGCAGCCTACAGCTGAACACTGAAGCTTTCTTT. This sequence encodes CASSLQLNTEAFF.

The J gene is TRBJ1-3, the V gene TRBV7-9; TRBD1 is a possible D gene (6 bases). Looked up from germline, CDR1 is SEHNR and CDR2 is FQNEAQ (reference sequence). The CDR3 totals 13 residues. V lost 5 bases and J 5 bases, leaving 10 bases between the germline ends. The CDR3 loop reads CASSRTERNTIYF. The CDR3, as DNA: TGTGCCAGCAGCCGGACAGAGAGAAACACCATATATTTT.

The V gene is TRBV6-6, the J gene TRBJ1-2, with a weak D call TRBD1 (5 bases). The ends were cut back, 5 bases at V and 1 base at J, with 17 bases in the middle. Germline CDR1 and CDR2: MNHNY and SVGAGI (reference sequence). CDR3 size: 16 residues. The CDR3 is CASSLLGRRVNYGYTF. DNA for the CDR3: TGTGCCAGCAGTCTCCTTGGGCGCAGGGTTAACTATGGCTACACCTTC.

The V gene is TRBV7-9, the J gene TRBJ2-3; 12 nucleotides align to TRBD2. The V gene's germline CDR1 is SEHNR and CDR2 FQNEAQ (reference sequence). The J segment lost 5 bases and the V segment lost 3 bases, leaving 12 bases of the junction unmatched. The CDR3 length is 18 residues. CDR3 sequence: CASSFGTSGPVRGDTQYF. The CDR3 nucleotides read TGTGCCAGCAGCTTCGGGACTAGCGGGCCGGTTAGGGGAGATACGCAGTATTTT.

The CDR3 loop reads CSVRYLLNEQFF. CDR3 nucleotides: TGCAGCGTGCGGTACCTTCTCAATGAGCAGTTCTTC. The chain combines TRBV29-1 with TRBJ2-1, with D uncertain. The CDR3 is made up of 12 amino acids. Trimming took 6 bases from V and 6 from J, leaving 12 bases between them. CDR1 and CDR2 (germline): SQVTM, ANQGSEA.

The chain uses TRBV4-2 and TRBJ2-1, with 9 bases fitting TRBD2. The V gene's germline CDR1 is LGHNA and CDR2 YNFKEQ. The J segment lost 8 bases and the V segment lost 0 bases, leaving 11 bases of the junction unmatched. The CDR3 runs 17 residues. The CDR3 here is CASSQDSLAGNHDEQFF. CDR3 coding DNA: TGTGCCAGCAGCCAAGATAGCCTAGCGGGAAATCATGATGAGCAGTTCTTC.

The chain links TRBV11-3 to TRBJ1-2, with 10 bases fitting TRBD1. Trimming removed 7 bases from V and 4 bases from J; junction bases left unmatched: 9. Germline assignment: CDR1 SGHNT and CDR2 YENEEA. There are 15 residues in the CDR3. CDR3 protein: CASKGQGRLGYGYTF. CDR3 DNA: TGTGCCAGCAAGGGACAGGGGCGGTTAGGCTATGGCTACACCTTC. Variable domain in full (rest from reference TRBV11-3 and TRBJ1-2): EAGVVQSPRYKIIEKKQPVAFWCNPISGHNTLYWYLQNLGQGPELLIRYENEEAVDDSQLPKDRFSAERLKGVDSTLKIQPAELGDSAVYLCASKGQGRLGYGYTFGSGTRLTVV.

This chain links TRBV5-1 with TRBJ2-5; 7 bases agree with TRBD2. This CDR3 contains 15 residues. V lost 0 bases to trimming and J lost 4 bases; unmatched junction nucleotides: 6. CDR1 SGHRS and CDR2 YFSETQ come from the germline V gene. The DNA of the CDR3 is TGCGCCAGCAGCTTGGGCGGGAGTATCGGAGAGACCCAGTACTTC. It codes for CASSLGGSIGETQYF.

The rearrangement links TRBV19 to TRBJ1-1; D remains ambiguous. This CDR3 comprises 14 residues. Per germline, CDR1 LNHDA and CDR2 SQIVND (reference sequence). V lost 4 bases and J lost 4, with 13 bases in between. The DNA of the CDR3 is TGTGCCAGTAGTAACGGGGTTTTGGCCACTGAAGCTTTCTTT. Translated: CASSNGVLATEAFF.

The genes are TRBV19 and TRBJ2-2, with D maybe TRBD1 (6 bases). The CDR3 loop spans 15 amino acids. CDR1 is LNHDA and CDR2 is SQIVND in the germline V gene (reference sequence). Trimming stripped 3 bases from V and 7 bases from J, with 15 bases between. Here the CDR3 DNA reads TGTGCCAGTAGTATTGTACAGGGATCCTACGGGGAGCTGTTTTTT. It codes for CASSIVQGSYGELFF.

This chain uses TRBV18 with TRBJ1-5, with D maybe TRBD1 (6 bases). V lost 2 bases and J 5 bases, leaving 10 bases between the germline ends. Per the germline V gene, CDR1 is KGHSH and CDR2 is LQKENI. CDR3 length equals 14 residues. The CDR3 nucleotides are TGTGCCAGCTCACCAGGGGGCCACGATCAGCCCCAGCATTTT. It codes for CASSPGGHDQPQHF. Together with reference TRBV18 and TRBJ1-5, the CDR3 gives the full variable domain: NAGVMQNPRHLVRRRGQEARLRCSPMKGHSHVYWYRQLPEEGLKFMVYLQKENIIDESGMPKERFSAEFPKEGPSILRIQQVVRGDSAAYFCASSPGGHDQPQHFGDGTRLSIL.